A selection of T cell receptor beta chains follows, all from one sample in a study of T cells in Graves' hyperthyroidism and ophthalmopathy. TCRdb passed the multiplex PCR reads through MiXCR, listing each CDR3 protein once. The table has more than 550,000 distinct CDR3 sequences, 15% to 20% seen once. Sequencing was done on a sample of blood. The receptors derive from a man in his fifties or sixties with Graves' hyperthyroidism. The CDR3 runs from the conserved cysteine through the conserved F or W. A D gene is named only where the DNA matches it firmly. Size is omitted from some rows. Given values are once, few, many or a class for expanded clones.

j_call clone_size v_call cdr3_length d_call cdr3_aa cdr3_nt
TRBJ2-7 few TRBV27 14 - CASSLWQAHYEQYF TGTGCCAGCAGTTTATGGCAGGCTCACTACGAGCAGTACTTC
TRBJ2-1 many TRBV28 15 - CASSTQLAEYNEQFF TGTGCCAGCAGTACCCAACTAGCCGAATACAATGAGCAGTTCTTC
TRBJ2-1 many TRBV19 16 TRBD2 CASSTLASGSYNEQFF TGTGCCAGTAGTACCTTAGCTAGCGGCTCCTACAATGAGCAGTTCTTC
TRBJ2-3 - TRBV6-5 15 - CASGSLEMGTDTQYF TGTGCCAGCGGTTCGTTAGAAATGGGCACAGATACGCAGTATTTT
TRBJ2-3 few TRBV20-1 15 TRBD2 CSAIGLARATDTQYF TGCAGTGCTATCGGACTAGCGAGGGCCACAGATACGCAGTATTTT
TRBJ1-2 - TRBV9 16 TRBD1 CASSVEAGQDNYGYTF TGTGCCAGCAGCGTAGAAGCGGGACAGGATAACTATGGCTACACCTTC
TRBJ1-5 many TRBV12-3/TRBV12-4 16 - CASSLEAGGGNQPQHF TGTGCCAGCAGTTTAGAAGCAGGAGGGGGCAATCAGCCCCAGCATTTT
TRBJ1-2 - TRBV7-2 16 - CASSFYRQGINYGYTF TGTGCCAGCAGCTTTTATCGGCAGGGGATTAACTATGGCTACACCTTC
TRBJ2-3 - TRBV6-1 17 TRBD1 CASSSGQGARETDTQYF TGTGCCAGCAGTTCCGGACAGGGGGCGAGGGAGACAGATACGCAGTATTTT
TRBJ2-1 many TRBV28 17 - CASRLNPDSPLYNEQFF TGTGCCAGCAGACTCAACCCAGACAGTCCGCTATACAATGAGCAGTTCTTC
TRBJ1-6 - TRBV28 15 - CASSLGTASELALHF TGTGCCAGCAGTTTGGGGACGGCCTCTGAACTGGCCCTCCACTTT
TRBJ2-2 many TRBV27 12 - CASSFGSGELFF TGTGCCAGCAGTTTCGGTAGCGGGGAGCTGTTTTTT
TRBJ2-5 few TRBV7-9 12 - CASRTVPETQYF TGTGCCAGCCGGACAGTACCCGAGACCCAGTACTTC
TRBJ1-2 many TRBV12-3/TRBV12-4 13 TRBD1 CASGGGGIYGYTF TGTGCCAGCGGCGGAGGGGGCATCTATGGCTACACCTTC
TRBJ2-7 many TRBV9 13 - CASSVAGDREQYF TGTGCCAGCAGCGTAGCGGGAGACCGCGAGCAGTACTTC
TRBJ1-1 many TRBV27 15 TRBD1 CASSPGDSSNTEAFF TGTGCCAGCAGTCCGGGGGACAGCTCCAACACTGAAGCTTTCTTT
TRBJ2-2 many TRBV11-2 16 TRBD1 CASSPWTGLYTGELFF TGTGCCAGCAGCCCCTGGACAGGGCTATACACCGGGGAGCTGTTTTTT
TRBJ2-1 - TRBV13 17 - CASSLSLPPSSYNEQFF TGTGCCAGCAGCTTATCACTACCACCGAGCTCCTACAATGAGCAGTTCTTC